One and the same sample provided the 31 T cell receptor beta chains below, sequenced in a study of a mutant IDH1 vaccine in newly diagnosed glioma. These receptors have no known antigen. Sequencing was performed with immunoSEQ multiplex PCR; in TCRdb, only in-frame clones are kept and a portion is missing. Of about 86,000 clones listed, roughly 85% are singletons. The time point: week 23, last vaccination. One vaccine dose held 300 ug of mutant IDH1 20-mer peptide and came with topical imiquimod. This material consisted of PBMCs, taken from a glioma patient whose treatment included an IDH1 peptide vaccine. The source of these receptors is a man under 40 with glioma. Some clones in this sample may be carry-over from other donors' samples.

V and J are TRBV6-6 and TRBJ2-1; TRBD1 matches 7 bases. Germline assignment: CDR1 MNHNY and CDR2 SVGAGI (reference sequence). The CDR3 totals 16 residues. Trimming took 0 bases from V and 4 from J; bases not matched to a gene: 6. The CDR3 loop is CASSYSLGTDYNEQFF. Here the CDR3 DNA reads TGTGCCAGCAGTTACTCCCTTGGGACAGATTACAATGAGCAGTTCTTC.

This clone was seen once. V is TRBV7-2 and J is TRBJ1-4; D is perhaps TRBD1 (5 bases). The CDR3 totals 14 residues. From germline, CDR1 is SGHTA and CDR2 FQGNSA. The ends were cut back, 11 bases at V and 4 bases at J, with 17 bases in the middle. The CDR3, as DNA: TGTGCCGAGACCTTGACAGTTGGTAATGAAAAACTGTTTTTT. Translated: CAETLTVGNEKLFF. Supplemented by reference TRBV7-2 and TRBJ1-4, the full variable domain reads GAGVSQSPSNKVTEKGKDVELRCDPISGHTALYWYRQSLGQGLEFLIYFQGNSAPDKSGLPSDRFSAERTGGSVSTLTIQRTQQEDSAVYLCAETLTVGNEKLFFGSGTQLSVL.

This chain joins TRBV6-6 and TRBJ2-7; D is ambiguous. Looked up from germline, CDR1 is MNHNY and CDR2 is SVGAGI (reference sequence). V was cut by 5 bases and J by 0 bases, with 14 bases left in between. The CDR3 runs 15 residues. CDR3 DNA sequence: TGTGCCAGCAGTCCCCGACGGAAGAGCTCCTACGAGCAGTACTTC. It yields the protein CASSPRRKSSYEQYF.

This clone was observed a few times. This chain uses TRBV5-1 with TRBJ2-5, with D possibly matching TRBD1 (7 bases). The V and J ends lost 4 bases and 5 bases respectively, with 15 bases between them. CDR1 and CDR2 from the germline V gene are SGHRS and YFSETQ. The CDR3 contains 14 residues. CDR3 DNA: TGCGCCAGCAGCCTTCTAGGAGGGGGCGAGACCCAGTACTTC. It translates to CASSLLGGGETQYF.

The chain combines TRBV2 with TRBJ2-7; 13 bases fit TRBD2. The germline V gene encodes CDR1 SNHLY and CDR2 FYNNEI. The CDR3 totals 17 residues. The V segment lost 7 bases and the J segment 3 bases; nucleotides outside the gene matches: 12. The CDR3 bases are TGTGCCAGCATTGTTGGGACTAGCGGGAATTACCACTACGAGCAGTACTTC. Protein product: CASIVGTSGNYHYEQYF.

The chain uses TRBV7-2 and TRBJ2-7; 10 bases agree with TRBD2. Germline assignment: CDR1 SGHTA and CDR2 FQGNSA. With 2 bases clipped from V and 7 bases from J, the junction kept 8 bases outside the gene matches. This CDR3 spans 15 amino acids. DNA for the CDR3: TGTGCCAGCAGCTTAACGGGACTAGCGCATTTTGAGCAGTACTTC. This codes for CASSLTGLAHFEQYF.

This clone came up a few times. The rearrangement uses TRBV28 and TRBJ1-1; D uncertain. This CDR3 is built from 11 residues. Germline CDR1 is MDHEN and CDR2 is SYDVKM. Trimming shortened V by 5 bases and J by 7 bases, and 8 bases separated the two germline ends. The CDR3 DNA reads as TGTGCCAGCAGTCTCGAGGATGAAGCTTTCTTT. It yields the protein CASSLEDEAFF.

This clone was seen just once. V and J are TRBV11-2 and TRBJ2-1, with D possibly TRBD2 on 6 matching bases. The CDR3 covers 12 residues. V was shortened by 3 bases and J by 10 bases, with 10 bases between the two germline ends. CDR1 is SGHAT and CDR2 is FQNNGV in the germline V gene. The CDR3: CASSLGGREQFF. In DNA form, the CDR3 reads TGTGCCAGCAGCTTGGGGGGACGGGAGCAGTTCTTC.

This chain connects TRBV6-1 to TRBJ2-7; D uncertain. CDR3 length: 15 amino acids. V lost 2 bases and J lost 4, with 15 bases in between. Germline V lookup: CDR1 MNHNS, CDR2 SASEGT. CDR3 nucleotides: TGTGCCAGCAGTGAATCAGCAGCCTGGAAATACGAGCAGTACTTC. This translates into CASSESAAWKYEQYF.

V is TRBV7-9 and J is TRBJ1-2; no reliable D call. The CDR3 consists of 13 residues. Trimming stripped 6 bases from V and 2 bases from J, with 10 bases between. Germline V gene data show CDR1 as SEHNR and CDR2 as FQNEAQ (reference sequence). CDR3 sequence reads: CASSPDSNYGYTF. In DNA form, the CDR3 reads TGTGCCAGCAGTCCAGATTCCAACTATGGCTACACCTTC. Supplemented by reference TRBV7-9 and TRBJ1-2, the full variable domain reads DTGVSQNPRHKITKRGQNVTFRCDPISEHNRLYWYRQTLGQGPEFLTYFQNEAQLEKSRLLSDRFSAERPKGSFSTLEIQRTEQGDSAMYLCASSPDSNYGYTFGSGTRLTVV.

The chain carries TRBV7-2 and TRBJ2-7; a possible D gene is TRBD1 (5 bases). The CDR3 sequence is 14 residues long. Looked up from germline, CDR1 is SGHTA and CDR2 is FQGNSA. V lost 5 bases to trimming and J lost 0 bases, with 11 bases between them. CDR3 in amino acids: CASSTRRDSYEQYF. The DNA of the CDR3 is TGTGCCAGCAGCACACGCAGGGACTCCTACGAGCAGTACTTC.

This chain connects TRBV9 to TRBJ2-1; 8 nucleotides line up with TRBD1. V gave up 4 bases and J gave up 9 bases; unmatched junction bases: 15. The CDR3 sequence is 16 residues long. CDR1 and CDR2 (germline): SGDLS, YYNGEE. CDR3 loop: CASSPRIQGAGGEQFF. CDR3 coding DNA: TGTGCCAGCAGCCCCCGGATTCAGGGGGCAGGAGGTGAGCAGTTCTTC.

This clone was seen only a few times. The chain carries TRBV27 and TRBJ1-1, with unresolved D. V was pared by 3 bases and J by 6 bases, with 11 bases between. The CDR3 covers 13 residues. The V gene's germline CDR1 is MNHEY and CDR2 SMNVEV (reference sequence). CDR3 nucleotide sequence: TGTGCCAGCAGTTTTGGCCATAACGCTGAAGCTTTCTTT. It translates to CASSFGHNAEAFF.

J is TRBJ2-7 and V is TRBV5-1; 7 nucleotides match TRBD2. V lost 0 bases and J lost 7; bases outside the gene matches: 16. Germline V gene lookup returns CDR1 SGHRS and CDR2 YFSETQ. CDR3 length equals 17 residues. CDR3 sequence: CASSLGAGQGGMSEQYF. The CDR3 nucleotides read TGCGCCAGCAGCTTGGGTGCAGGCCAGGGAGGGATGAGTGAGCAGTACTTC.

V gene TRBV5-1 combines with J gene TRBJ2-2; tentatively, D is TRBD2 (5 bases). Germline lookup yields CDR1 SGHRS and CDR2 YFSETQ. V was clipped by 0 bases and J by 3 bases, with 9 bases between them. This CDR3 is built from 15 residues. The CDR3 loop reads CASSLGGYDTGELFF. CDR3 DNA: TGCGCCAGCAGCTTGGGAGGGTATGACACCGGGGAGCTGTTTTTT.

This clone was seen only a few times. This rearrangement joins TRBV2 to TRBJ1-1; D perhaps matches TRBD1 (5 bases). With 5 bases removed from V and 3 bases from J, the gap between germline ends came to 13 bases. The CDR3 is made up of 14 amino acids. Germline lookup yields CDR1 SNHLY and CDR2 FYNNEI. The chain's CDR3 is CASSKVLRDTEAFF. In DNA, the CDR3 is TGTGCCAGCAGTAAAGTCCTCAGGGACACTGAAGCTTTCTTT. Full variable domain (remainder filled in from reference TRBV2 and TRBJ1-1): EPEVTQTPSHQVTQMGQEVILRCVPISNHLYFYWYRQILGQKVEFLVSFYNNEISEKSEIFDDQFSVERPDGSNFTLKIRSTKLEDSAMYFCASSKVLRDTEAFFGQGTRLTVV.

V is TRBV28 and J is TRBJ1-1; D is uncertain. CDR3 size: 14 residues. The germline V gene has CDR1 MDHEN and CDR2 SYDVKM. The ends were cut back, 2 bases at V and 2 bases at J, with 9 bases in the middle. In DNA form, the CDR3 reads TGTGCCAGCAGTTTAGTAAAGTTTAACACTGAAGCTTTCTTT. The encoded protein is CASSLVKFNTEAFF.

This chain joins TRBV6-6 and TRBJ2-3; 9 bases are a match to TRBD2. The germline gives CDR1 MNHNY, CDR2 SVGAGI (reference sequence). The CDR3 is 13 amino acids. J gave up 8 bases and V 11 bases, and 11 bases lay outside the gene matches. The CDR3 is CASRELAGTTQYF. The CDR3 DNA reads TGTGCCTCCAGGGAGCTAGCGGGGACTACGCAGTATTTT.

V gene TRBV21-1 combines with J gene TRBJ1-5; the DNA was not compared with TRBD1, the D call given in the table. TRBV21-1 is annotated as a pseudogene. This CDR3 region has 17 residues. In DNA, the CDR3 is TGTGCCAGCAGCAAAAGCCAGGTAAGGTGTAGCAATCAGCCCCAGCATTTT. This encodes CASSKSQVRCSNQPQHF.

This sequence joins TRBV7-9 and TRBJ2-7, with no clear D. This CDR3 has 14 residues. V was shortened by 2 bases and J by 5 bases, with 13 bases between the two germline ends. CDR1 and CDR2 from the germline V gene are SEHNR and FQNEAQ (reference sequence). The CDR3 region has the DNA TGTGCCAGCAGCTTAAGAGGCTATACTCACGAGCAGTACTTC. Translated, it gives CASSLRGYTHEQYF.

The chain has TRBV9 and TRBJ1-1; a possible D gene is TRBD1 (6 bases). V gave up 4 bases and J gave up 4 bases, with 14 bases separating them. Looked up from germline, CDR1 is SGDLS and CDR2 is YYNGEE. CDR3 length: 14 amino acids. Here the CDR3 DNA reads TGTGCCAGCAGCATTGGACCAGGGGCCACTGAAGCTTTCTTT. Translation: CASSIGPGATEAFF.

V is TRBV29-1 and J is TRBJ1-2, with D uncertain. The germline gives CDR1 SQVTM, CDR2 ANQGSEA. The V end lost 3 bases, the J end lost 4 bases, and 9 bases lay between the germline ends. The CDR3 spans 12 residues. As DNA, the CDR3 is TGCAGCGTTGAGTGGGTACCCTATGGCTACACCTTC. Translating it yields CSVEWVPYGYTF.

The rearrangement joins TRBV11-1 to TRBJ2-5; TRBD2 agrees at 10 bases. The CDR3 extends over 15 amino acids. The germline CDR1 and CDR2 sequences are SGHAT and FQDESV (reference sequence). V was clipped by 5 bases and J by 5 bases; unmatched bases: 8. The DNA for the CDR3 is TGTGCCAGCAGCGCCTTAGGGACTAGCGCTGAGACCCAGTACTTC. This encodes CASSALGTSAETQYF.

This clone was detected only once. The DNA of the CDR3 is TGTGCCAGCACCACACAACTGGGGGCGTATTCCTATGGCTACACCTTC. Translating it yields CASTTQLGAYSYGYTF. The chain couples TRBV7-8 to TRBJ1-2; weak D call: TRBD1 (6 bases). Germline CDR1 and CDR2: SGHVS and FQNEAQ. V dropped 7 bases and J dropped 4 bases, with 22 bases sitting between them. The CDR3 runs 16 residues. Complete variable domain (other parts from reference TRBV7-8 and TRBJ1-2): GAGVSQSPRYKVAKRGQDVALRCDPISGHVSLFWYQQALGQGPEFLTYFQNEAQLDKSGLPSDRFFAERPEGSVSTLKIQRTQQEDSAVYLCASTTQLGAYSYGYTFGSGTRLTVV.

The chain uses TRBV5-1 and TRBJ1-6; 7 bases are shared with TRBD1. In germline, CDR1 is SGHRS, CDR2 YFSETQ. Trimming took 0 bases from V and 7 from J; bases not matched to a gene: 16. This CDR3 region has 19 residues. The CDR3 coding sequence is TGCGCCAGCAGCTTGGCCTTCTATCAGTGGGACAGCGCGAATTCACCCCTCCACTTT. Translation: CASSLAFYQWDSANSPLHF.

The V and J genes are TRBV27 and TRBJ1-5; 10 positions agree with TRBD1. In germline, CDR1 is MNHEY, CDR2 SMNVEV (reference sequence). V shed 5 bases, J shed 5 bases, and the junction held 6 bases outside the gene matches. This CDR3 has 15 amino acids. The CDR3 region is CASSPGTGVDQPQHF. CDR3 DNA sequence: TGTGCCAGCAGTCCGGGGACAGGGGTTGATCAGCCCCAGCATTTT.

The chain links TRBV7-9 to TRBJ1-2, with D possibly TRBD1 on 5 matching bases. This CDR3 is 15 amino acids long. Germline V CDR1 and CDR2: SEHNR, FQNEAQ (reference sequence). V lost 4 bases and J lost 2, with 14 bases in between. The CDR3: CASSSDLGGNYGYTF. In nucleotides, the CDR3 is TGTGCCAGCAGCTCCGATCTCGGGGGGAACTATGGCTACACCTTC. The full variable domain, completed using reference TRBV7-9 and TRBJ1-2, is DTGVSQNPRHKITKRGQNVTFRCDPISEHNRLYWYRQTLGQGPEFLTYFQNEAQLEKSRLLSDRFSAERPKGSFSTLEIQRTEQGDSAMYLCASSSDLGGNYGYTFGSGTRLTVV.

This rearrangement joins TRBV19 to TRBJ2-2; D might be TRBD2 (6 bases). CDR1 is LNHDA, CDR2 SQIVND, per germline (reference sequence). CDR3 size: 16 residues. With 6 bases removed from V and 2 bases from J, the gap between germline ends came to 16 bases. CDR3 amino acids: CASRPRRETNTGELFF. In DNA, the CDR3 is TGTGCCAGTAGGCCCCGGAGGGAAACTAACACCGGGGAGCTGTTTTTT.

This chain joins TRBV19 and TRBJ1-5; D gene unclear. CDR3 length equals 15 residues. V was clipped by 7 bases and J by 4 bases, with 17 bases between them. Germline values: CDR1 LNHDA, CDR2 SQIVND (reference sequence). CDR3 sequence: CASTQIRGFNQPQHF. The CDR3 DNA is TGTGCCAGTACCCAAATACGGGGATTTAATCAGCCCCAGCATTTT.

The chain joins TRBV4-1 to TRBJ2-1; 9 positions match TRBD2. The germline V gene has CDR1 MGHRA and CDR2 YSYEKL. The CDR3 length is 18 residues. V was clipped by 4 bases and J by 8 bases; unmatched bases: 18. The CDR3 nucleotides are TGCGCCAGCAGCCCCACACCTCTGGGACTAGCCCGGGCCCATGAGCAGTTCTTC. As protein: CASSPTPLGLARAHEQFF.

This chain links TRBV7-9 with TRBJ2-7; 15 nucleotides line up with TRBD2. The CDR3 is 14 amino acids. CDR1 is SEHNR, CDR2 FQNEAQ, per germline (reference sequence). J was trimmed by 9 bases and V by 4 bases; bases with no gene match: 4. The CDR3 loop reads CASSSGGLAGGQYF. The DNA of the CDR3 is TGTGCCAGCAGCTCCGGGGGACTAGCGGGAGGGCAGTACTTC.